This T cell receptor (beta chain) was sequenced during a study of cytomegalovirus exposure and HLA in healthy donors. Across the study: Roughly 180 million T cells yielded more than 95 million unique TCR beta sequences, as an earlier analysis found.

CDR3 length: 14 amino acids. V dropped 4 bases and J dropped 8 bases, with 14 bases sitting between them. Germline V CDR1 and CDR2: MGHDK, SYGVNS. Though nominally healthy at sampling, donors likely had unrecorded immune exposures. PCR primers comprised 60 Vbeta and 13 Jbeta primers. Measured with immunoSEQ multiplex PCR; TCRdb has only the in-frame clones, and not every one. The sample includes 150,000 to 200,000 clones, 80% to 85% of them seen just once. Study-wide points: The study put 160 or so TCR beta chains on its list as cytomegalovirus-associated.

In regard to this clone: Its antigen remains unknown.

This chain links TRBV25-1 with TRBJ1-4; weak D call: TRBD1 (5 bases). Sequencing used PBMCs. This clonotype was obtained from a woman aged 18-35 years in good health and CMV-seropositive. The CDR3 nucleotides read TGTGCCAGCAGTGGCGGGACTTTGAGGGAAAAACTGTTTTTT. This encodes CASSGGTLREKLFF.